Sequencing of this T cell receptor beta chain was carried out in a study of identical twins. Each donor (without exception) was a healthy Caucasian. Template switching supplied a universal primer site; unique molecular identifiers were carried on the cDNA. TCRdb reprocessed the 5' RACE reads with MiXCR, giving one entry per CDR3 protein. The top ten hold about 7.1% of the sample, which has approximately 300,000 distinct CDR3 sequences, roughly 10% seen once. CDR1 KGHDR and CDR2 SFDVKD come from the germline V gene. V lost 3 bases to trimming and J lost 2 bases; unmatched junction nucleotides: 8. The CDR3 has 17 residues. Overall study findings and caveats: While abundant cord blood beta clonotypes carried fewer insertions, memory repertoires showed no such pattern. Surplus twin overlap in beta out-of-frame sequences was less pronounced.

On this clonotype itself: What it binds is unknown.

The same specimen was also included in a second study, on yellow fever vaccine responses in identical twins.

The origin of this receptor is a woman under 30 in good health. The chain links TRBV24-1 to TRBJ2-2, with 7 bases identical to TRBD1. The material sequenced was CD8+ T cells sorted from blood. CDR3 amino acids: CATSDPIQGPNTGELFF. The CDR3 bases are TGTGCCACCAGTGATCCTATACAGGGGCCAAACACCGGGGAGCTGTTTTTT.